Many counts were recorded for the clone carrying this T cell receptor (beta chain). As yet, its antigen is unknown. The CDR3 loop spans 14 amino acids. The germline V and J ends were trimmed by 2 bases and 5 bases, with 12 bases remaining between them. Germline CDR1 is MNHNS and CDR2 is SASEGT. The data originate from a study of identical twins. Whole-study findings and limits: Less excess twin sharing appeared in beta out-of-frame sequences.

Template switching created a universal primer site, and the cDNA included unique molecular identifiers. TCRdb re-derived calls from the 5' RACE reads in MiXCR, one entry per CDR3 protein. The sample carries under 300,000 distinct CDR3 sequences, roughly 12% recorded once. This sample was also put to use in a study of yellow fever vaccine responses in identical twins. That work contributes: Twins' vaccine T cell responses reportedly seemed partly convergent and partly personalized.

This chain links TRBV6-1 with TRBJ2-5; D assignment may be TRBD1 or TRBD2 (5 bases each). The sequence was obtained from a woman aged 18-30 years in good health. The sample comprised memory (CD45RO+) T cells sorted from blood. CDR3 in amino acids: CASSESTRGETQYF. Here the CDR3 DNA reads TGTGCCAGCAGTGAATCTACTAGGGGTGAGACCCAGTACTTC.